These 25 T cell receptor beta chains were sequenced from one sample in a study of cytomegalovirus exposure and HLA in healthy donors. The PCR was carried out with 60 Vbeta primers and 13 Jbeta primers. Sequencing was performed with immunoSEQ multiplex PCR; in TCRdb, only in-frame clones are kept and a portion is missing. The table has some 100,000 clones, approximately 80% seen once. The sequencing sample was made of PBMCs. The receptor set was obtained from a female donor in good health and CMV-seronegative.

As to this clone: One end of the junction is discordant with germline, which a read error may explain. The chain links TRBV7-7 to TRBJ1-6; D is unclear. Per germline, CDR1 SSHAT and CDR2 FNYEAQ (reference sequence). This CDR3 is built from 13 residues. CDR3 loop: CASSQDTISPLHF. CDR3 coding DNA: TGTGCTAGCAGCCAAGACACCATTTCACCCCTCCACTTT.

This clone was seen only a few times. The chain joins TRBV10-2 to TRBJ2-7; D ambiguous. Deletions cut 0 bases from V and 2 bases from J, with 2 bases between. CDR1 is WSHSY and CDR2 is SAAADI in the germline V gene. The CDR3 length is 12 residues. The CDR3 DNA reads as TGCGCCAGCAGTGAGTCCGCCTACGAGCAGTACTTC. Amino acids: CASSESAYEQYF.

This sequence joins TRBV29-1 and TRBJ1-5, with a possible D match to TRBD1 (6 bases). The CDR3 is 14 amino acids. CDR1 and CDR2 from the germline V gene are SQVTM and ANQGSEA. V lost 7 bases, J lost 3 bases, and 16 bases lay in between. CDR3 DNA: TGCAGCGCAACAGAGGGGGGGGCCAATCAGCCCCAGCATTTT. Translation gives CSATEGGANQPQHF.

V and J are TRBV6-1 and TRBJ2-1; 10 nucleotides agree with TRBD2. CDR3 size: 16 residues. With V trimmed by 1 base and J by 6 bases, 6 bases remained unmatched. Germline lookup yields CDR1 MNHNS and CDR2 SASEGT. The CDR3, as DNA: TGTGCCAGCAGTGAAGATACTAGCGGGGAAGGCAATGAGCAGTTCTTC. It yields the protein CASSEDTSGEGNEQFF.

This chain joins TRBV6-4 and TRBJ2-1; 9 nucleotides align to TRBD2. The CDR3 has 17 residues. Germline lookup yields CDR1 MRHNA and CDR2 SNTAGT. V lost 5 bases, J lost 4 bases, and 12 bases stayed unmatched. This CDR3 is CASSSLSGGISYNEQFF. The CDR3 nucleotides are TGTGCCAGCAGTTCTTTAAGCGGGGGGATTTCATACAATGAGCAGTTCTTC.

V usage is TRBV6-4 and J usage is TRBJ2-5; 8 bases line up with TRBD1. CDR3 size: 13 residues. Per germline, CDR1 MRHNA and CDR2 SNTAGT. The ends lost 7 bases at V and 4 bases at J; junction bases unmatched: 5. CDR3: CASNAGGVETQYF. CDR3 DNA: TGTGCCAGCAACGCAGGGGGCGTAGAGACCCAGTACTTC.

V and J are TRBV9 and TRBJ2-1, with TRBD2 matching 7 bases. Germline assignment: CDR1 SGDLS and CDR2 YYNGEE. With 5 bases clipped from V and 5 bases from J, the junction kept 13 bases outside the gene matches. This CDR3 comprises 16 residues. CDR3 in DNA: TGTGCCAGCAGAGACCTCAGCGGGGCTCATAACAATGAGCAGTTCTTC. Residues: CASRDLSGAHNNEQFF.

The V call is TRBV7-9, the J call TRBJ1-4; D not resolved. CDR1 is SEHNR, CDR2 FQNEAQ, per germline (reference sequence). The ends were cut back, 5 bases at V and 4 bases at J, with 20 bases in the middle. CDR3 length: 17 amino acids. In nucleotides, the CDR3 is TGTGCCAGCAGCCCCCGTCCGGCCACCGGCGGTAATGAAAAACTGTTTTTT. This sequence encodes CASSPRPATGGNEKLFF.

This chain connects TRBV19 to TRBJ1-2; D ambiguous. The germline CDR1 and CDR2 sequences are LNHDA and SQIVND (reference sequence). The CDR3 totals 13 residues. V was cut by 7 bases and J by 5 bases, with 14 bases left in between. In DNA, the CDR3 is TGTGCCAGTACCCCAGCGGGGTTTTATGGCTACACCTTC. Amino acids: CASTPAGFYGYTF.

This chain links TRBV28 with TRBJ2-2; D is perhaps TRBD2 (5 bases). Trimming took off 4 bases at V and 13 bases at J, with 16 bases between the two ends. The CDR3 totals 13 residues. CDR1 and CDR2 from the germline V gene are MDHEN and SYDVKM. The CDR3 is CASSSPGSFGLFF. CDR3 sequence (DNA): TGTGCCAGCAGTTCCCCGGGATCTTTTGGGCTGTTTTTT.

The DNA of the CDR3 is TGTGCCAGCAGTTTGAGAGGCAGGGCAACTAACTATGGCTACACCTTC. Translation: CASSLRGRATNYGYTF. V usage is TRBV6-5 and J usage is TRBJ1-2; perhaps TRBD1 as D (5 bases). CDR1 and CDR2 from the germline V gene are MNHEY and SVGAGI. V lost 4 bases and J 0 bases, leaving 15 bases between the germline ends. The length of the CDR3 is 16 residues.

The chain employs TRBV30 and TRBJ2-5; 7 positions match TRBD2. The germline V gene has CDR1 GTSNPN and CDR2 SVGIG (reference sequence). The CDR3 has 14 amino acids. The J segment lost 4 bases and the V segment lost 2 bases, leaving 7 bases of the junction unmatched. The CDR3 spells CAWSLTSFGETQYF. CDR3 nucleotide sequence: TGTGCCTGGAGTCTGACTAGCTTTGGAGAGACCCAGTACTTC. Together with reference TRBV30 and TRBJ2-5, the CDR3 gives the full variable domain: SQTIHQWPATLVQPVGSPLSLECTVEGTSNPNLYWYRQAAGRGLQLLFYSVGIGQISSEVPQNLSASRPQDRQFILSSKKLLLSDSGFYLCAWSLTSFGETQYFGPGTRLLVL.

The V call is TRBV5-1, the J call TRBJ2-5, with D possibly being TRBD2 (7 bases). The CDR3 extends over 15 amino acids. V gave up 2 bases and J gave up 2 bases, with 13 bases separating them. From germline, CDR1 is SGHRS and CDR2 YFSETQ. The CDR3 reads CASSLSGTKQETQYF. DNA for the CDR3: TGCGCCAGCAGCTTAAGCGGGACAAAACAAGAGACCCAGTACTTC.

The rearrangement links TRBV6-1 to TRBJ1-2; 7 bases match TRBD1. V trimming: 6 bases; J trimming: 8 bases; junction bases outside the gene matches: 9. This CDR3 comprises 13 residues. Germline CDR1 MNHNS, CDR2 SASEGT. The CDR3 sequence is CASRVTGEGGYTF. The CDR3 coding sequence is TGTGCCAGCAGGGTTACAGGGGAAGGGGGCTACACCTTC.

The rearrangement links TRBV27 to TRBJ1-6; 7 bases fit TRBD1. This CDR3 is built from 15 residues. Looked up from germline, CDR1 is MNHEY and CDR2 is SMNVEV (reference sequence). V dropped 6 bases and J dropped 7; count of bases not matched to a gene: 9. The CDR3 loop is CASRWTGGYNSPLHF. The CDR3 bases are TGTGCCAGCAGATGGACAGGTGGTTACAATTCACCCCTCCACTTT.

The J gene is TRBJ2-3, the V gene TRBV14; D might be TRBD2 (6 bases). The germline CDR1 and CDR2 sequences are SGHDN and FVKESK. CDR3 length equals 14 residues. The V end lost 4 bases, the J end lost 6 bases, and 14 bases lay between the germline ends. DNA for the CDR3: TGTGCCAGCAGCCCCAGGGTCAGCGGGGATACGCAGTATTTT. Translating it yields CASSPRVSGDTQYF. The variable domain in full, completed from reference TRBV14 and TRBJ2-3, reads EAGVTQFPSHSVIEKGQTVTLRCDPISGHDNLYWYRRVMGKEIKFLLHFVKESKQDESGMPNNRFLAERTGGTYSTLKVQPAELEDSGVYFCASSPRVSGDTQYFGPGTRLTVL.

The V call is TRBV15, the J call TRBJ1-4; D is unclear. Trimming removed 5 bases from V and 0 bases from J, with 10 bases in between. CDR3 length: 15 residues. The V gene's germline CDR1 is LNHNV and CDR2 YYDKDF (reference sequence). CDR3 loop: CATSGRGTTNEKLFF. CDR3 DNA: TGTGCCACCAGCGGTCGAGGGACAACTAATGAAAAACTGTTTTTT.

The chain couples TRBV7-9 to TRBJ1-3; D perhaps matches TRBD1 (6 bases). Germline CDR1 SEHNR, CDR2 FQNEAQ (reference sequence). Trimming took off 6 bases at V and 0 bases at J, with 18 bases between the two ends. The CDR3 length is 17 residues. The CDR3 reads CASRYTRQESSGNTIYF. The CDR3 DNA reads as TGTGCCAGCAGATATACCCGACAGGAGAGCTCTGGAAACACCATATATTTT.

The gene calls are TRBV28 and TRBJ2-2; 12 bases are a match to TRBD2. Looked up from germline, CDR1 is MDHEN and CDR2 is SYDVKM. There are 15 residues in the CDR3. V lost 5 bases and J lost 6; bases outside the gene matches: 4. In DNA, the CDR3 is TGTGCCAGCAGTCAACTAGCGGGGGGCCCCGGGGAGCTGTTTTTT. The encoded protein is CASSQLAGGPGELFF.

The gene calls are TRBV30 and TRBJ2-2, with no clear D. This CDR3 has 14 residues. The germline V gene encodes CDR1 GTSNPN and CDR2 SVGIG (reference sequence). V lost 4 bases and J lost 0, with 9 bases in between. CDR3 DNA sequence: TGTGCCTGGAAACTGACATCGAACACCGGGGAGCTGTTTTTT. Its translation is CAWKLTSNTGELFF. The full variable domain, its missing parts supplied by reference TRBV30 and TRBJ2-2, is SQTIHQWPATLVQPVGSPLSLECTVEGTSNPNLYWYRQAAGRGLQLLFYSVGIGQISSEVPQNLSASRPQDRQFILSSKKLLLSDSGFYLCAWKLTSNTGELFFGEGSRLTVL.

The V gene is TRBV7-6, the J gene TRBJ2-2; 7 bases are shared with TRBD1. This CDR3 is 15 amino acids long. Per the germline V gene, CDR1 is SGHVS and CDR2 is FNYEAQ. V lost 2 bases and J lost 3; bases outside the gene matches: 3. CDR3 in amino acids: CASSLQGDYTGELFF. The CDR3 nucleotides read TGTGCCAGCAGCTTACAGGGGGATTACACCGGGGAGCTGTTTTTT.

In its sample, this clone was seen a few times. The chain has TRBV5-1 and TRBJ2-7; TRBD1 might be the D (6 bases). The germline CDR1 and CDR2 sequences are SGHRS and YFSETQ. This CDR3 contains 12 residues. Trimming left V 1 base short and J 6 bases short, with 8 bases between. For the CDR3, the DNA is TGCGCCAGCAGCTTGCAGGGGAGCGAGCAGTACTTC. Its translation is CASSLQGSEQYF.

The chain has TRBV2 and TRBJ2-5, with D unclear. Gene TRBJ2-7 matches the end of the DNA better, so the J call may be wrong. The germline gives CDR1 SNHLY, CDR2 FYNNEI. This CDR3 is built from 13 residues. CDR3 bases: TGTGCCAGCAGTGGAAGCCTTACCTACGAGCAGTACTTC. This codes for CASSGSLTYEQYF.

The V and J genes are TRBV10-2 and TRBJ2-2, with TRBD2 as a possible D gene (6 bases). Germline loops: CDR1 WSHSY, CDR2 SAAADI. With 6 bases removed from V and 5 bases from J, the gap between germline ends came to 19 bases. CDR3 length: 16 amino acids. The CDR3, as DNA: TGCGCCAGCAGCTCCCTGATCGGGGGAAAGACCGGGGAGCTGTTTTTT. This gives the protein CASSSLIGGKTGELFF.

This clone is a singleton in its sample. This chain links TRBV11-2 with TRBJ2-7; 10 bases agree with TRBD1. The CDR3 extends over 17 amino acids. Germline CDR1 reads SGHAT; CDR2 reads FQNNGV. With V trimmed by 5 bases and J by 0 bases, 10 bases remained unmatched. The CDR3 sequence: CASSLNSGTGASYEQYF. The DNA for the CDR3 is TGTGCCAGCAGCCTAAACTCCGGGACAGGGGCCTCCTACGAGCAGTACTTC.